Sequencing of this TCR beta chain was carried out in a study of T cell responses to AZD1222 COVID-19 vaccine. Of note for this clone: Its antigen is unknown.

Losses at the gene ends were 0 bases for V and 0 bases for J; bases not matched to a gene: 2. The germline V gene has CDR1 MNHEY and CDR2 SMNVEV (reference sequence). The CDR3 extends over 16 amino acids. General study points: Two AZD1222 administrations were followed by greater Spike-specific TCR breadth and depth. The span of vaccine-associated CD4 TCRs extended across spike, with dominance at 160-218 and 743-854. Repertoires in all cases were sampled only once the peak T cell response had passed.

Produced via immunoSEQ multiplex PCR; TCRdb's table is partial and in-frame only. The table lists 200,000 to 250,000 clones, about 94% of them singletons. This chain links TRBV27 with TRBJ2-1; TRBD1 agrees at 7 bases. Sequenced here: peripheral blood, sampled 28 days after the second dose of the MenACWY control vaccine. This sequence was found in an adult who received the MenACWY meningococcal vaccine as a control. This CDR3 is CASSLSGTVSYNEQFF. The CDR3 DNA is TGTGCCAGCAGTTTATCCGGGACAGTCTCCTACAATGAGCAGTTCTTC.